The clone carrying this T cell receptor (beta chain) was detected ten times or more. Its matching antigen is unknown. These data are taken from a study of T-cell reconstitution after alpha-beta-depleted transplantation in children. The study's findings and limits: Several hundred expanded graft clones reportedly were the source of alpha-beta T cells about two months after transplant.

Unique molecular identifiers were used to barcode this TCRbeta library. In TCRdb, the PCR reads were re-called with MiXCR into one record per CDR3 protein. The data show 140,000 or so distinct CDR3 sequences, 8% to 10% seen once. From germline, CDR1 is DFQATT and CDR2 SNEGSKA (reference sequence). Trimming took 2 bases from V and 6 from J, leaving 13 bases between them. The CDR3 sequence is 14 residues long. This chain uses TRBV20-1 with TRBJ2-2; no clear D gene. The sequence was collected from a female patient aged 2-10 years who had a stem cell transplant for congenital amegakaryocytic thrombocytopenia, so the T cells may come from the graft donor. Specimen: PBMCs, mostly from graft donor cells, collected 180 days after TCRalphabeta/CD19-depleted stem cell transplant. The CDR3 nucleotides are TGCAGTGCTAGATCCGAATACGGCGCCGGGGAGCTGTTTTTT. Encoded protein: CSARSEYGAGELFF.